Given below is one T cell receptor (beta chain) in context. J gave up 5 bases and V 4 bases, and 6 bases lay outside the gene matches. The CDR3 length is 14 residues. Germline lookup yields CDR1 LGHNA and CDR2 YNFKEQ. The sample is drawn from a study of blood T cell repertoires in COVID-19. Sequencing was performed with immunoSEQ multiplex PCR; in TCRdb, only in-frame clones are kept and a portion is missing. The data contain approximately 70,000 clones, 75% to 95% of them singletons. The source of this sequence is a man in his forties with COVID-19, enrolled during active disease. The V call is TRBV4-2, the J call TRBJ1-1, with TRBD1 matching 8 bases. The sequencing sample was made of peripheral blood. The CDR3 sequence: CASSRTGQVTEAFF. CDR3 bases: TGTGCCAGCAGCCGGACGGGACAGGTGACTGAAGCTTTCTTT.